The rows below give T cell receptor beta chains drawn from one sample of a study of blood T cell repertoires in COVID-19. Produced via immunoSEQ multiplex PCR; TCRdb's table is partial and in-frame only. This table has around 190,000 clones, about 88% appearing once. Sequencing was performed on peripheral blood. The receptors here all came from a man aged 45 to 65 with COVID-19, enrolled during active disease. CDR3s include the opening cysteine and the closing phenylalanine or tryptophan. D genes are given only for firm matches. Some rows mark clone size as missing; the rest say once, few, many or name a class of expanded clone.

v_gene: TRBV7-9
abundance: once
d_gene: NA
j_gene: TRBJ2-3
CDR3nt: TGTGCCAGCAGCGGGGGGACAGCCCAGACCTCCACAGATACGCAGTATTTT
CDR3aa: CASSGGTAQTSTDTQYF

v_gene: TRBV6-1
abundance: NA
d_gene: TRBD1
j_gene: TRBJ1-2
CDR3nt: TGTGCCAGCAGTGAAGCCCCAGGGGGGACCTTC
CDR3aa: CASSEAPGGTF

v_gene: TRBV5-4
abundance: NA
d_gene: NA
j_gene: TRBJ2-7
CDR3nt: TGTGCCAGCAGCCCAGGCCTCCCCGCCAGCGAGCAGTACTTC
CDR3aa: CASSPGLPASEQYF

v_gene: TRBV6-5
abundance: NA
d_gene: TRBD2
j_gene: TRBJ2-5
CDR3nt: TGTGCCAGCAGACTAGCGGGAGGGGAGACCCAGTACTTC
CDR3aa: CASRLAGGETQYF

v_gene: TRBV5-6
abundance: NA
d_gene: NA
j_gene: TRBJ1-5
CDR3nt: TGTGCCAGCAGCTTGTTTTGGAGGGGAGGCAATCAGCCCCAGCATTTT
CDR3aa: CASSLFWRGGNQPQHF

v_gene: TRBV6-6
abundance: NA
d_gene: NA
j_gene: TRBJ2-1
CDR3nt: TGTGCCAGCAGTTACTCGATCGGGGGGCTCAATGAGCAGTTCTTC
CDR3aa: CASSYSIGGLNEQFF

v_gene: TRBV10-3
abundance: few
d_gene: TRBD1
j_gene: TRBJ2-1
CDR3nt: TGTGCCATCAGTGACTCGGCGGGACCGGGACAGGGGCCCTACAATGAGCAGTTCTTC
CDR3aa: CAISDSAGPGQGPYNEQFF

v_gene: TRBV4-3
abundance: NA
d_gene: TRBD1
j_gene: TRBJ1-5
CDR3nt: TGCGCCAGCAGTCCCGGGACAGGGGATCAGCCCCAGCATTTT
CDR3aa: CASSPGTGDQPQHF

v_gene: TRBV5-8
abundance: NA
d_gene: NA
j_gene: TRBJ2-1
CDR3nt: TGTGCCAGCAGCTTGGAGCAGGGGATTTGGAATGAGCAGTTCTTC
CDR3aa: CASSLEQGIWNEQFF

v_gene: TRBV27
abundance: NA
d_gene: NA
j_gene: TRBJ1-6
CDR3nt: TGTGCCAGCAGCTCTCCCACCGGGACACGGGGTTCACCCCTCCACTTT
CDR3aa: CASSSPTGTRGSPLHF

v_gene: TRBV12-5
abundance: NA
d_gene: NA
j_gene: TRBJ2-1
CDR3nt: TGTGCTAGTGGTCAAGCGGGCTACTACAATGAGCAGTTCTTC
CDR3aa: CASGQAGYYNEQFF

v_gene: TRBV3-1/TRBV3-2
abundance: few
d_gene: TRBD1
j_gene: TRBJ2-7
CDR3nt: TGTGCCAGCAGCCAAGGGACAGGGGGCTTCTACGAGCAGTACTTC
CDR3aa: CASSQGTGGFYEQYF

v_gene: TRBV6-2/TRBV6-3
abundance: once
d_gene: TRBD1
j_gene: TRBJ1-4
CDR3nt: TGTGCCAGCAGCGAGGGACAGGTTAATGAAAAACTGTTTTTT
CDR3aa: CASSEGQVNEKLFF